This TCR beta chain comes out of a study of blood T cell repertoires in COVID-19. Study background: Sites across the United States, Italy and Spain contributed samples from acute and convalescent COVID-19.

In the authors' methods: Estimated nucleated cell counts came from reference gene primer amplification. The assay was immunoSEQ multiplex PCR, and TCRdb's table has in-frame clones only and misses some. Clonal size and the V and J genes are those of that table, whereas D and trimming came from the DNA. The profile shows 250,000 to 350,000 clones, approximately 81% of them singletons. The CDR3 is 11 amino acids. Trimming stripped 6 bases from V and 1 base from J, with 6 bases between. Germline lookup yields CDR1 DFQATT and CDR2 SNEGSKA (reference sequence). Recovered Cohort 3 donors showed two negative PCRs, clearance, or symptom resolution.

The receptor's source is a woman aged 50 to 60 who had recovered from COVID-19. The specimen was PBMCs or T cells enriched from blood (not recorded which). The rearrangement joins TRBV20-1 to TRBJ1-1, with D perhaps TRBD1 (6 bases). This CDR3 is CSAGQNTEAFF. The CDR3 DNA is TGCAGTGCGGGACAGAACACTGAAGCTTTCTTT.